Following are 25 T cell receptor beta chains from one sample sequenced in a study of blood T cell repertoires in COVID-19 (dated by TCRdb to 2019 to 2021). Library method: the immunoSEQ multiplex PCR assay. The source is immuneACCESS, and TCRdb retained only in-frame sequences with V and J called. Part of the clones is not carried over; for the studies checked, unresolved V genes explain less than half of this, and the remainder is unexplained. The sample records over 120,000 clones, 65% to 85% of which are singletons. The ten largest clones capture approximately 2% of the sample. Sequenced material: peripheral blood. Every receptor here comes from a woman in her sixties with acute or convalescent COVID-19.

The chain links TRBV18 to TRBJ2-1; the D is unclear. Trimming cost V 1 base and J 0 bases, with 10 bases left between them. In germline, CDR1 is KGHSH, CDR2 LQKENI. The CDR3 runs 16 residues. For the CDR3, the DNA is TGTGCCAGCTCACCACTCGGCGGAAGCTCCTACAATGAGCAGTTCTTC. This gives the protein CASSPLGGSSYNEQFF.

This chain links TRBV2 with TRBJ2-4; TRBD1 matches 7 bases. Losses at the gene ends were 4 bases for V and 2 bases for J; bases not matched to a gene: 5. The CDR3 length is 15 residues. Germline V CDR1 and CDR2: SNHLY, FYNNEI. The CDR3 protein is CASSGEQGPKNIQYF. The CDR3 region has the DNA TGTGCCAGCAGTGGAGAACAGGGGCCCAAAAACATTCAGTACTTC. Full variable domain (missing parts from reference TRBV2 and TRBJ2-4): EPEVTQTPSHQVTQMGQEVILRCVPISNHLYFYWYRQILGQKVEFLVSFYNNEISEKSEIFDDQFSVERPDGSNFTLKIRSTKLEDSAMYFCASSGEQGPKNIQYFGAGTRLSVL.

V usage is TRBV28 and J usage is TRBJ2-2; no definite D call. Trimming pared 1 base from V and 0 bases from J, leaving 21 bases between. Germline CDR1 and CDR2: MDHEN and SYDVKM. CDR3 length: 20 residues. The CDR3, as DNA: TGTGCCAGCAGTTTATTATTTGGTCTACGCGCTGAGTCGAACACCGGGGAGCTGTTTTTT. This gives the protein CASSLLFGLRAESNTGELFF.

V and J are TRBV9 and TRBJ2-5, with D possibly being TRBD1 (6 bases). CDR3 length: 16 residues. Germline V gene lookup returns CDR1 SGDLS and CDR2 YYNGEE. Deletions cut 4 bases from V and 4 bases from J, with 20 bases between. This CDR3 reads CASSLSATGGAETQYF. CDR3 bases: TGTGCCAGCAGCCTCTCCGCGACAGGTGGAGCAGAGACCCAGTACTTC.

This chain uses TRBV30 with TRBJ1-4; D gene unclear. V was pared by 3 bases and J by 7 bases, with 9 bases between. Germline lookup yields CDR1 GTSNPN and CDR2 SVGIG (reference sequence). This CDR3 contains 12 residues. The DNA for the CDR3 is TGTGCCTGGAGCATCGAGCGTGAAAAACTGTTTTTT. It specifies CAWSIEREKLFF.

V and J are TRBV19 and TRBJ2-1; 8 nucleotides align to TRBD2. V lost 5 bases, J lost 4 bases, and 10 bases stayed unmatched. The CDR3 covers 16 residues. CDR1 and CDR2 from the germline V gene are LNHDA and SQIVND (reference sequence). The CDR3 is CASSEAGGSMYNEQFF. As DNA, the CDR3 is TGTGCCAGTAGTGAGGCGGGAGGATCAATGTACAATGAGCAGTTCTTC.

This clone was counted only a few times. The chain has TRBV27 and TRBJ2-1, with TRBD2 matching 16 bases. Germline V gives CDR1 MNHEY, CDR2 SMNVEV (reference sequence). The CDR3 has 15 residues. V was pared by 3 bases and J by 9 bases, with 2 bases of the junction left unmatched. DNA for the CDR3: TGTGCCAGCAGTTTTGGGACTAGCGGGAGGGGTGAGCAGTTCTTC. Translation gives CASSFGTSGRGEQFF.

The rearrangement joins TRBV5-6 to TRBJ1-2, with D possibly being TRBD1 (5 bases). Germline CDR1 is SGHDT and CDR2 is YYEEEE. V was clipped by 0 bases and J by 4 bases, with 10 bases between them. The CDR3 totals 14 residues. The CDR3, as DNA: TGTGCCAGCAGCTTGGAAGCAGGGCGCTATGGCTACACCTTC. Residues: CASSLEAGRYGYTF. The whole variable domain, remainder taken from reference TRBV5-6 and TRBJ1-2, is DAGVTQSPTHLIKTRGQQVTLRCSPKSGHDTVSWYQQALGQGPQFIFQYYEEEERQRGNFPDRFSGHQFPNYSSELNVNALLLGDSALYLCASSLEAGRYGYTFGSGTRLTVV.

The CDR3 sequence is CASSLYEGGPKTQYF. DNA for the CDR3: TGTGCCAGCAGCTTATACGAGGGAGGGCCGAAGACCCAGTACTTC. The chain links TRBV7-6 to TRBJ2-5; 7 bases are shared with TRBD2. CDR1 and CDR2 from the germline V gene are SGHVS and FNYEAQ. V dropped 2 bases and J dropped 6; count of bases not matched to a gene: 9. The CDR3 runs to 15 residues. Looking up the rest from reference TRBV7-6 and TRBJ2-5 gives the full variable domain: GAGVSQSPRYKVTKRGQDVALRCDPISGHVSLYWYRQALGQGPEFLTYFNYEAQQDKSGLPNDRFSAERPEGSISTLTIQRTEQRDSAMYRCASSLYEGGPKTQYFGPGTRLLVL.

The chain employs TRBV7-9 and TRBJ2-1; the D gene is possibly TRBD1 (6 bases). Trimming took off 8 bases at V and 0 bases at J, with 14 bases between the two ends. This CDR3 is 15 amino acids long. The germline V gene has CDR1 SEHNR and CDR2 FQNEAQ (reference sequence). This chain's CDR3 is CASVPGESSYNEQFF. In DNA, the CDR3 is TGTGCCAGCGTCCCAGGGGAGAGCTCCTACAATGAGCAGTTCTTC.

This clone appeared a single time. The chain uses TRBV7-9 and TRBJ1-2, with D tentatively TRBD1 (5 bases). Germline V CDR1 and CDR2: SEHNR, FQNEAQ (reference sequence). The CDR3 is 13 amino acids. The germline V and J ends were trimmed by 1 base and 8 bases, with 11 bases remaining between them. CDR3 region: CASSLEAGWGYTF. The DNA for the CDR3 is TGTGCCAGCAGCTTAGAGGCAGGGTGGGGCTACACCTTC.

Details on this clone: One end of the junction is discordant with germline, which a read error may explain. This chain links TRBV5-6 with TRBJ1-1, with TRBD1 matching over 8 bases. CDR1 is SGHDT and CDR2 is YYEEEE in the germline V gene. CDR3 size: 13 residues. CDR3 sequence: CASSGQGRARASF. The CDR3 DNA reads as TGTGCCAGCAGTGGACAGGGACGCGCGCGCGCGTCCTTT.

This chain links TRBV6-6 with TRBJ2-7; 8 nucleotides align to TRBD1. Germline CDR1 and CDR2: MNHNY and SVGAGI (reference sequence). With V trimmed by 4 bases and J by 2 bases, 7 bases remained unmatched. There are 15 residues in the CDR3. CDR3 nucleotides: TGTGCCAGCAGTTCCGGGACAGGAAAACCCTACGAGCAGTACTTC. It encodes CASSSGTGKPYEQYF.

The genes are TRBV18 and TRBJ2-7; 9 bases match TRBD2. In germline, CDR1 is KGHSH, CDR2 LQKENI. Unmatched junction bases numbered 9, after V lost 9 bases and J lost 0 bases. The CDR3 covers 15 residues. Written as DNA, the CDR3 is TGTGCCAGTGGATCATTAGCGGGGGCCTCCTACGAGCAGTACTTC. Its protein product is CASGSLAGASYEQYF.

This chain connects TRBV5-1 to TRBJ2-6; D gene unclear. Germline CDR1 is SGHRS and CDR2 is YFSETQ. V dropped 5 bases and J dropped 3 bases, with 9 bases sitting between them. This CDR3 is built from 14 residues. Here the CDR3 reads CASRELVGANVLTF. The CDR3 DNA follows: TGCGCCAGCAGAGAGTTAGTTGGGGCCAACGTCCTGACTTTC.

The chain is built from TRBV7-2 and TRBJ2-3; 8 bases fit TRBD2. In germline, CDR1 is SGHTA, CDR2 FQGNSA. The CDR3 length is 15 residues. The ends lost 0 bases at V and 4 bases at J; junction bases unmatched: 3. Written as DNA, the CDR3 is TGTGCCAGCAGCTTAGCCCGGGGGGGCGCAGATACGCAGTATTTT. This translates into CASSLARGGADTQYF.

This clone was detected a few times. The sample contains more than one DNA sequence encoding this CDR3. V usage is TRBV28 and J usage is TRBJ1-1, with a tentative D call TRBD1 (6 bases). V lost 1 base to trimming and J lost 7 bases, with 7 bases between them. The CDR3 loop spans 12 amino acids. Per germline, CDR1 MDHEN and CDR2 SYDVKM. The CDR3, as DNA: TGTGCCAGCAGTTTATTACAGGGTGAAGCTTTCTTT. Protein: CASSLLQGEAFF. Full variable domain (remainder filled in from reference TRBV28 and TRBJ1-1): DVKVTQSSRYLVKRTGEKVFLECVQDMDHENMFWYRQDPGLGLRLIYFSYDVKMKEKGDIPEGYSVSREKKERFSLILESASTNQTSMYLCASSLLQGEAFFGQGTRLTVV.

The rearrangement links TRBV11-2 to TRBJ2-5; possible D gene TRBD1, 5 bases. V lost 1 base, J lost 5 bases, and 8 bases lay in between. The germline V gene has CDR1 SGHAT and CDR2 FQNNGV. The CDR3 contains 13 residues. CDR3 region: CASSLGGRETQYF. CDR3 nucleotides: TGTGCCAGCAGCTTAGGGGGCCGGGAGACCCAGTACTTC.

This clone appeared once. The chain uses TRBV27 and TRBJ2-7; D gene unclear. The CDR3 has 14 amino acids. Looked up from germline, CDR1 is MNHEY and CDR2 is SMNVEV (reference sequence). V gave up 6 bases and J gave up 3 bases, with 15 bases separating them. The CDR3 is CASRSLLRGYEQYF. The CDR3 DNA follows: TGTGCCAGCAGATCTCTTTTGCGAGGCTACGAGCAGTACTTC.

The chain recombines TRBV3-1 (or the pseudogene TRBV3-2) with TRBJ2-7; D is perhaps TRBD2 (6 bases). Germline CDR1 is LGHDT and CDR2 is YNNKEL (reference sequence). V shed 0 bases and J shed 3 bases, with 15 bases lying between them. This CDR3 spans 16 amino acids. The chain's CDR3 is CASSQDLGGTVYEQYF. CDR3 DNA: TGTGCCAGCAGCCAAGATTTGGGCGGGACCGTCTACGAGCAGTACTTC.

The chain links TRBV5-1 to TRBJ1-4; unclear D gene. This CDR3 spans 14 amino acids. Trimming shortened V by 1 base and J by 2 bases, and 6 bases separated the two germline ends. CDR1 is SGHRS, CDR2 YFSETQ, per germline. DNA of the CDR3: TGCGCCAGCAGCTTGACGGGGACTAATGAAAAACTGTTTTTT. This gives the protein CASSLTGTNEKLFF.

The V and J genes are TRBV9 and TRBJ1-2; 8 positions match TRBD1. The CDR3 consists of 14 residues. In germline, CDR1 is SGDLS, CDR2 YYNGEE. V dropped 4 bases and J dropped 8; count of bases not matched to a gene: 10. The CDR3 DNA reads TGTGCCAGCAGCCTGTCAGGACAGGGCCGAGGCTACACCTTC. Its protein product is CASSLSGQGRGYTF.

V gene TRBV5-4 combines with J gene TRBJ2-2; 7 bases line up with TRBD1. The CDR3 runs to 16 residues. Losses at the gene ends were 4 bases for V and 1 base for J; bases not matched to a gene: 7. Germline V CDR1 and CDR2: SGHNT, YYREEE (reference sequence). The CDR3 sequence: CASSTRGPGNTGELFF. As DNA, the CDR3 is TGTGCCAGCAGCACGAGGGGGCCTGGGAACACCGGGGAGCTGTTTTTT.

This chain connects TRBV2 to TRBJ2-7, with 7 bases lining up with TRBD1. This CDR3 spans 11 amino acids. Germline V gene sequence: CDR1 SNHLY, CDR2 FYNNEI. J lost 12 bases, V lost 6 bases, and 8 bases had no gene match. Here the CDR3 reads CASRRTGELYF. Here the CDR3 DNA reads TGTGCCAGCAGACGTACAGGGGAGTTGTACTTC.

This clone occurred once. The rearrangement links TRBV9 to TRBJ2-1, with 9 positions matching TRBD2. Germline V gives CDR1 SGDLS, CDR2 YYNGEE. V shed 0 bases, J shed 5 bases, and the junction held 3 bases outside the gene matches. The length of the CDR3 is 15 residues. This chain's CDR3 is CASSVEVAGDNEQFF. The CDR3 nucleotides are TGTGCCAGCAGCGTAGAGGTAGCGGGGGACAATGAGCAGTTCTTC. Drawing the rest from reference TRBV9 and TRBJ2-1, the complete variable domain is DSGVTQTPKHLITATGQRVTLRCSPRSGDLSVYWYQQSLDQGLQFLIQYYNGEERAKGNILERFSAQQFPDLHSELNLSSLELGDSALYFCASSVEVAGDNEQFFGPGTRLTVL.